This T cell receptor (beta chain) was found in a study of blood T cell repertoires in COVID-19. Study background: Sources were T cells, B-cell-depleted T cells, or PBMCs; the material itself was cDNA or gDNA.

The authors' processing: Estimates of nucleated cell counts were drawn from the amplification of reference gene primers. Sequencing was performed with immunoSEQ multiplex PCR; in TCRdb, only in-frame clones are kept and a portion is missing. V, J and clone size are those of that table, while D and trimming were read from the DNA. The table lists 250,000 to 400,000 clones, roughly 90% of them singletons, with less than 3% in the top ten. This clone was observed at least ten times. It was during active infection that Seattle patients were enrolled and then longitudinally followed. Trimming stripped 1 base from V and 0 bases from J, with 15 bases between. This CDR3 region has 18 residues. CDR1 and CDR2 (germline): MNHEY, SMNVEV (reference sequence).

The chain employs TRBV27 and TRBJ1-4; D perhaps matches TRBD1 (5 bases). This TCR derives from a woman aged 25-40 years with COVID-19, enrolled during active disease. Sequences were obtained from peripheral blood. Written as DNA, the CDR3 is TGTGCCAGCAGTTTATTTGGGACTCAACCAGCAACTAATGAAAAACTGTTTTTT. Translation gives CASSLFGTQPATNEKLFF.